Described below is a single T cell receptor beta chain sequence and its context. This clone appeared once. This receptor's antigen is unknown. No qualities accompany the bases; no much larger clone lies one base away. This sample stems from a study of cytomegalovirus exposure and HLA in healthy donors (dated 2017 in TCRdb). The study in broad terms: An earlier analysis of approximately 600 of the donors reported more than 250 Gb of sequence data and more than 90 million unique TCR beta sequences from 150 million to 200 million T cells. Approximately 310 gigabases of sequencing data and approximately 84 million unique TCR sequences were included in an early release covering about 700 HLA-typed donors. Of the roughly 400 genotyped donors, roughly 80% fell in the genetic ancestry cluster associated with self-reported Caucasian donors. The study aimed to test whether cataloging public T cell receptors could reveal signatures of past pathogen exposure. The study profiled the T cell repertoires of hundreds of subjects by immunosequencing and related them to cytomegalovirus serostatus. Besides the first cohort of 500 to 700 subjects, a separate validation cohort made up of some 110 different subjects was used. To predict cytomegalovirus infection status, the study brought together high-throughput TCR immunosequencing, statistical association of individual TCRs with disease status, and machine learning. A later analysis re-examined previously published TCR beta repertoires from 500 to 700 donors and added high-resolution HLA genotyping to investigate patterns of TCR occurrence. In the later analysis, no new phenotypic data were used to find candidate immune exposures; instead, reliance was placed on TCR beta sequences and their occurrence across donors. An earlier analysis of approximately 640 of the donors applied high-throughput TCR beta sequencing to assess whether each TCR beta V gene segment acted as functional or pseudogenic. Donor age, sex, ethnicity and CMV serostatus were compiled together with the repertoire data. A later genetic analysis used genome-wide SNP genotypes for about 65% of the roughly 700 donors, treating that subset as a discovery cohort. Every repertoire in the discovery cohort had been generated on one and the same sequencing platform. Both class I and class II loci were covered by HLA typing, at four-digit resolution. Typing coverage differed by locus: A, B, C, DRB1 and DQB1 were typed in roughly 620-640 donors, DQA1 in 500 to 550, DPA1 in some 570, and DPB1 in approximately 450. Four or five DR-DQ haplotypes were treated as single units for association and clustering because of strong linkage in the cohort. Among about 370 genotyped donors of the cohort, an average of roughly 230,000 unique TCR beta nucleotide sequences was sequenced per donor, of which about 19% were non-productive. The investigation overall reported the following: Strong co-occurrence of HLA alleles, especially DR and DQ, made assigning TCR associations to individual alleles difficult. The only immune exposure information available for the cohort was CMV serostatus. A total of around 150 TCR beta chains were listed by the study as associated with cytomegalovirus. While some public TCRs were present in many individuals, most TCR sequences turned up only very rarely across donors. At a false discovery rate of 0.05, a later analysis linked approximately 18,000 TCR beta sequences to specific HLA alleles. An earlier analysis of around 600 of the donors showed that most TCR beta V segments appeared in productive rearrangements either about 90% or about 30% of the time, which broadly matched IMGT annotations. A few of the identified cytomegalovirus-associated TCR beta chains were confirmed in vitro to be specific for cytomegalovirus antigens. The earlier analysis of 587 of the donors excluded over 15 rarely observed V segments, including chromosome 9 orphons, because counts were too low. A group of highly shared sequence variants was considered likely to be a technical artifact of the sequencing pipeline. Compared with equally common non-associated chains, HLA-associated TCR beta chains in a later analysis were more clonally expanded and had lower generation probabilities. According to the authors, the approach could potentially be generalized to other disease states and immunological phenotypes. A further reported finding was that TCR beta sequences accurately predicted the HLA-A and HLA-B alleles for most subjects in the first cohort. Because HLA typing was unavailable for some donors at each locus, only the typed subset was used in association tests. According to a later analysis, parvovirus B19, influenza, CMV and Epstein-Barr virus appeared linked to several top co-occurrence clusters. Linkage disequilibrium might explain the correlated functional status among segregating V segments, but an unknown experimental factor could not be ruled out. In a later analysis, TCR association rates were found to vary across HLA loci, with the most associated TCRs seen for DRB1 alleles and the fewest for HLA-C alleles. This cohort had only TCR beta chains sequenced, and the lack of alpha or paired-chain data limited which features could be detected. According to a later genetic analysis, donors in an Asian-associated ancestry cluster had fewer N-insertions in productive TCRs than the approximately 630-donor mean. Cytomegalovirus status was reported to be diagnosed by the classifier with high specificity and sensitivity in both the original and validation cohorts. In a later genetic analysis, a missense DCLRE1C variant was associated with V-gene and J-gene trimming of TCR beta chains, and the association was replicated in an independent cohort. Most CMV-associated TCR beta chains appeared to be HLA-restricted in a later analysis, and the HLA associations seemed to be driven largely by CMV exposure. Sequencing depth was assumed to be roughly uniform across donors in the presence/absence analyses, though that assumption may not hold.

The cohort comprised around 690 healthy bone marrow donors. At the time of sampling, every cohort member was nominally healthy, though immune exposures that went unrecorded were likely present. The donor was CMV seropositive and was included in the group of 300 or so seropositive cohort members. A peripheral blood sample was provided by each donor, and peripheral blood mononuclear cells were used for TCR beta sequencing. Genomic DNA extraction from the blood cell samples was performed with the Qiagen DNeasy Blood Extraction Kit. The method behind the library was the immunoSEQ multiplex PCR assay. For the multiplex PCR, a mixture combining 60 forward primers for TCR Vbeta segments and 13 reverse primers for TCR Jbeta segments was used. A multiplex PCR assay on genomic DNA amplified the CDR3 region of rearranged TCR beta genes. The amplified TCR beta libraries were sequenced on the Illumina HiSeq System as 87-base-pair reads. Per the original workflow: A later analysis tallied roughly 80 million unique TCR beta chains across the 700 or so repertoires, and around 12 million of those chains were shared by two or more donors. To remove PCR and sequencing errors, raw reads were error-corrected and collapsed into unique sequences using a nearest-neighbor algorithm that merged closely related sequences. Alignment of CDR3 sequences to IMGT reference sequences was used to assign V, D and J gene segments. For a sequence to be retained, a match of at least six nucleotides was required to both a V gene segment and a J gene segment. Rearrangements were called productive when the CDR3 lacked stop codons and stayed in frame with V and J; all others were non-productive. CDR3 was defined according to IMGT convention as the region running from the second conserved V-encoded cysteine to the conserved J-encoded phenylalanine. In an earlier analysis of around 570 of the donors, sequences lacking an unambiguous match to a single V gene segment were excluded. In an earlier analysis of 500 to 750 of the donors, V segments were called functional above 56.7% productive rearrangements and were called segregating when the between-donor standard deviation exceeded 5%. A statistical classification framework was built for diagnosing cytomegalovirus status from the catalog of TCR beta chain sequences. In a later analysis, V and J genes were assigned by comparing TCR nucleotide sequences against IMGT/GENE-DB human TR gene sequences. The TCRdist pipeline was used in a later analysis to assign CDR3 sequences and most-parsimonious VDJ recombination scenarios. In a later analysis, each TCR beta chain was defined by its CDR3 amino acid sequence together with its V-gene family, and reads lacking a unique V-gene family were excluded. As a way to deal with suspected cross-contamination and a sequencing artifact, a later analysis dropped 500 to 700 nucleotide sequences that were highly shared and had low generation probability. In a later analysis, a clonal expansion index was calculated for each public chain from normalized within-repertoire ranks of inferred template counts. In a later analysis, generation probabilities were computed using a VDJ recombination model fitted to out-of-frame rearrangements, and the results were checked against IGoR. In a later analysis, TCR-TCR, TCR-HLA and TCR-CMV co-occurrence was scored with hypergeometric tests, and a repertoire-size bias correction was applied to TCR pairs. False discovery rates were estimated in a later analysis by permuting HLA or CMV assignments 20 times. In a later analysis, co-occurring TCRs were grouped with DBSCAN, and TCRdist sequence similarity was added when clustering was performed within HLA-allele-positive subsets. Repertoires with fewer than 30,000 or more than 120,000 public chains, plus five repertoires with anomalous nucleotide sharing, were excluded from co-occurrence clustering. The table comes from immuneACCESS by way of TCRdb, which keeps in-frame sequences with V and J called. Part of the clones is missing from these tables; in studies checked, under half for an unresolved V gene and the rest for unknown reasons. The V and J calls and the clone size are those of that table, but D and trimming were determined from the DNA. Present in this sample are some 34,000 clones, over 60% of which were seen just once. The ten largest account for 9.5% to 13% of the sample.

This receptor was obtained from a man aged 35 to 55 in good health and CMV-seropositive. Source material: PBMCs.

The DNA is TGTGCCAGTACCCCCGGGGCTGAGAGGGGGCTTCAGCCCCAGCATTTT. Its product reads: CASTPGAERGLQPQHF. The chain was built from TRBV19 and TRBJ1-5, and 7 bases in between align with TRBD1. The germline V gene (reference sequence) yields LNHDA for CDR1 and SQIVND for CDR2. Trimming removed 7 bases from V and 6 bases from J; the gene matches leave 15 bases unexplained. The CDR3 has 16 amino acids, counting the end cysteine and phenylalanine. Only the CDR3 portion is preserved as DNA: 48 bases, with reading frame beginning at the first base.